The text below deals with one TCR beta chain. Germline CDR1 and CDR2: LGHDT and YNNKEL (reference sequence). The CDR3 has 16 residues. V was pared by 3 bases and J by 0 bases, with 8 bases of the junction left unmatched. This entry belongs to a study of blood T cell repertoires in COVID-19. On the study more broadly: PBMCs, B-cell-depleted T cells, or T cells provided the cDNA or gDNA that made up the material.

Original analysis: Counts of nucleated cells, estimated from reference gene primer amplification, were obtained. Here immunoSEQ multiplex PCR was the method, and the copy in TCRdb shows in-frame clones only, minus some. The V and J calls and clone size come from that table; D and trimming were worked out from the DNA. The data hold about 78,000 clones, with around 88% observed a single time. Input material: peripheral blood. The TCR was taken from a woman of 80 years or more with active or convalescent COVID-19. V and J are TRBV3-1 (or the pseudogene TRBV3-2) and TRBJ2-7; TRBD1 matches 7 bases. Here the CDR3 DNA reads TGTGCCAGCAGCCACCGTAGGGGGCCATCCTCCTACGAGCAGTACTTC. Residues: CASSHRRGPSSYEQYF.